This TCR beta chain was obtained from a study of T cell responses to AZD1222 COVID-19 vaccine. Assay: immunoSEQ multiplex PCR; the TCRdb copy retains only in-frame clones and omits some. The table has tens of thousands of clones, approximately 90% seen once; the top ten hold about 9.9%. Study results and caveats: Most donors were white British and more were female, and clonal diversity was possibly underestimated. Baseline testing showed seropositivity in only a handful of AZD1222 recipients. The study found vaccine-associated CD4 TCRs spanning spike, dominant at 160-218 and 743-854. Spike-specific TCR breadth and depth grew following two AZD1222 doses.

The V gene's germline CDR1 is SGHAT and CDR2 FQNNGV. This CDR3 comprises 13 residues. V lost 7 bases, J lost 9 bases, and 16 bases lay in between. Of note for this clone: Antigen specificity is unknown.

The starting material was peripheral blood, obtained 28 days after the second AZD1222 dose. The receptor's source is an adult who received the AZD1222 COVID-19 vaccine. The V call is TRBV11-2, the J call TRBJ2-1; possible D gene TRBD2, 5 bases. The CDR3 DNA reads as TGTGCCAGCAAACGGGAAGGGAAAGGTGAGCAGTTCTTC. Translated: CASKREGKGEQFF. Full variable domain (rest looked up from reference TRBV11-2 and TRBJ2-1): EAGVAQSPRYKIIEKRQSVAFWCNPISGHATLYWYQQILGQGPKLLIQFQNNGVVDDSQLPKDRFSAERLKGVDSTLKIQPAKLEDSAVYLCASKREGKGEQFFGPGTRLTVL.